The 14 T cell receptor beta chains below come from one sample, sequenced in a study of shared clonotypes between healthy human individuals. TCRdb keeps only in-frame clones here, not all; method: immunoSEQ multiplex PCR. In the table there are over a million clones, 75% to 80% of which are singletons. The material sequenced was memory CD4+ T cells from PBMCs. Indicated subset: CD45RA-negative fraction. These receptors were collected from a man aged 18 to 30 in good health. Some clones in this sample may be carry-over from other donors' samples.

The J gene is TRBJ1-5, the V gene TRBV7-2; no clear D. Germline assignment: CDR1 SGHTA and CDR2 FQGNSA. V shed 3 bases and J shed 5 bases, with 5 bases lying between them. CDR3 length: 12 residues. As DNA, the CDR3 is TGTGCCAGCAGCTTTTACGATCAGCCCCAGCATTTT. This sequence encodes CASSFYDQPQHF.

The rearrangement joins TRBV19 to TRBJ2-3; D not resolved. V dropped 5 bases and J dropped 4 bases, with 16 bases sitting between them. This CDR3 has 15 residues. CDR1 and CDR2 (germline): LNHDA, SQIVND (reference sequence). CDR3 sequence (DNA): TGTGCCAGTAGTTATGGGTTCCGTAGACCAGATACGCAGTATTTT. This gives the protein CASSYGFRRPDTQYF. Using reference TRBV19 and TRBJ2-3 for the parts outside the CDR3, the full variable domain is DGGITQSPKYLFRKEGQNVTLSCEQNLNHDAMYWYRQDPGQGLRLIYYSQIVNDFQKGDIAEGYSVSREKKESFPLTVTSAQKNPTAFYLCASSYGFRRPDTQYFGPGTRLTVL.

This clone was seen a single time. The chain recombines TRBV28 with TRBJ2-7; D call uncertain. The CDR3 runs to 13 residues. CDR1 is MDHEN, CDR2 SYDVKM, per germline. Trimming removed 6 bases at V and 0 bases at J, with 9 bases between. The CDR3 nucleotides read TGTGCCAGCAGAGACACTAACTCCTACGAGCAGTACTTC. This translates into CASRDTNSYEQYF.

The chain uses TRBV10-1 and TRBJ1-5; 8 nucleotides line up with TRBD1. The length of the CDR3 is 15 residues. Germline CDR1 WNHNN, CDR2 SYGVQD (reference sequence). Trimming at V came to 7 bases and at J to 6 bases, leaving 11 bases not matched to a gene. The CDR3 DNA reads as TGCGCCAGCAATTTGGACAGGGAAGGGGGTCAGCCCCAGCATTTT. Protein: CASNLDREGGQPQHF.

This clone was found once. The chain recombines TRBV28 with TRBJ1-2, with a possible D match to TRBD1 (5 bases). Germline V gene data show CDR1 as MDHEN and CDR2 as SYDVKM. This CDR3 is built from 13 residues. Between the trimmed V and J ends, which lost 2 bases and 8 bases, there was a span of 12 bases. The CDR3 region has the DNA TGTGCCAGCAGTTTAGGGGCAGAAGGCGGCTACACCTTC. It encodes CASSLGAEGGYTF.

The chain has TRBV11-2 and TRBJ2-1, with a tentative D call TRBD2 (6 bases). V was shortened by 7 bases and J by 2 bases, with 18 bases between the two germline ends. The CDR3 totals 16 residues. Germline-derived CDR1 and CDR2 are SGHAT and FQNNGV. CDR3 protein: CASTSGGTLTYNEQFF. In DNA, the CDR3 is TGTGCCAGCACCTCAGGTGGGACTCTAACCTACAATGAGCAGTTCTTC.

The V gene is TRBV7-2, the J gene TRBJ2-2; D may match TRBD1 or TRBD2 (5 bases each). The germline CDR1 and CDR2 sequences are SGHTA and FQGNSA. The V end lost 5 bases, the J end lost 4 bases, and 17 bases lay between the germline ends. The CDR3 spans 16 residues. The CDR3 DNA is TGTGCCAGCAGCGCAGGGATAGGGGCGGGCACCGGGGAGCTGTTTTTT. Amino acids: CASSAGIGAGTGELFF.

This chain connects TRBV5-1 to TRBJ1-1; D call uncertain. Deletions cut 4 bases from V and 3 bases from J, with 4 bases between. The germline CDR1 and CDR2 sequences are SGHRS and YFSETQ. The CDR3 totals 11 residues. The CDR3 DNA reads as TGCGCCAGCAGCATCGACACTGAAGCTTTCTTT. Protein: CASSIDTEAFF. Based on the CDR3 plus reference TRBV5-1 and TRBJ1-1, the full variable domain is KAGVTQTPRYLIKTRGQQVTLSCSPISGHRSVSWYQQTPGQGLQFLFEYFSETQRNKGNFPGRFSGRQFSNSRSEMNVSTLELGDSALYLCASSIDTEAFFGQGTRLTVV.

The chain is built from TRBV4-1 and TRBJ1-6; D gene ambiguous. CDR1 and CDR2 from the germline V gene are MGHRA and YSYEKL. The CDR3 has 16 amino acids. Trimming shortened V by 1 base and J by 7 bases, and 14 bases separated the two germline ends. The CDR3 region has the DNA TGCGCCAGCAGCCAAGTAGGAGTCGTCCTAAATTCACCCCTCCACTTT. It specifies CASSQVGVVLNSPLHF.

The chain joins TRBV28 to TRBJ2-3, with 7 bases fitting TRBD2. The germline CDR1 and CDR2 sequences are MDHEN and SYDVKM. With 10 bases clipped from V and 1 base from J, the junction kept 8 bases outside the gene matches. CDR3 size: 14 residues. The CDR3 bases are TGTGCCACCTCGAAGCGGGGCCGCACAGATACGCAGTATTTT. Its translation: CATSKRGRTDTQYF.

To note about this clone: Compared with germline, one end of the junction differs, possibly owing to a read error. The CDR3 DNA follows: TGTGCCAGCAGTCCCGGGGGTTGGGACAGGGTGAACTTC. The encoded protein is CASSPGGWDRVNF. This rearrangement joins TRBV25-1 to TRBJ2-5, with 9 bases identical to TRBD1. The CDR3 totals 13 residues. Germline CDR1 reads MGHDK; CDR2 reads SYGVNS.

To note about this clone: Other DNA sequences of this sample code for an identical CDR3. J is TRBJ1-5 and V is TRBV27; no clear D. V lost 4 bases, J lost 3 bases, and 10 bases lay in between. CDR1 and CDR2 from the germline V gene are MNHEY and SMNVEV (reference sequence). This CDR3 spans 14 amino acids. CDR3 coding DNA: TGTGCCAGCAGTTCTCCGGGAAACAATCAGCCCCAGCATTTT. It codes for CASSSPGNNQPQHF.

The genes are TRBV18 and TRBJ2-1, with D perhaps matching TRBD1 or TRBD2 (8 bases each). Germline V gives CDR1 KGHSH, CDR2 LQKENI. The V gene lost 1 base and the J gene lost 5 bases, with 27 bases spanning the gap. The CDR3 loop spans 20 amino acids. In DNA form, the CDR3 reads TGTGCCAGCTCACCACGGACAGGGTCAGCCCCCACAGCGGGAGACAATGAGCAGTTCTTC. It encodes CASSPRTGSAPTAGDNEQFF.

CDR3 DNA: TGTGCCAGCAGCCAAGGCCGGGCCCAAGAGACCCAGTACTTC. It specifies CASSQGRAQETQYF. The chain couples TRBV7-2 to TRBJ2-5; no definite D call. Trimming cost V 5 bases and J 1 base, with 11 bases left between them. Germline V gene lookup returns CDR1 SGHTA and CDR2 FQGNSA. The CDR3 consists of 14 residues.